The T cell receptor beta chain described here comes from a study of CD8 T cells in ankylosing spondylitis. This clonotype was recorded a few times. The ends were cut back, 1 base at V and 9 bases at J, with 19 bases in the middle. Germline CDR1 is DFQATT and CDR2 is SNEGSKA (reference sequence). The CDR3 is 15 residues long. TCRdb independently ran MiXCR on the 5' RACE reads; one entry per CDR3 protein. Of about 300,000 distinct CDR3 sequences in the sample, under 25% are singletons; the top ten hold roughly 4%. V gene TRBV20-1 combines with J gene TRBJ2-1; either TRBD1 or TRBD2 may supply D (5 bases each). The sequencing input was blood, either unsorted or a sorted T cell fraction (not recorded which). The TCR originated in a female donor with ankylosing spondylitis or in good health (not recorded which). CDR3 in DNA: TGCAGTGCTAGAGCCCCTAGGGGAACCCGGGGTGAGCAGTTCTTC. Translated, it gives CSARAPRGTRGEQFF.